Following are 4 T cell receptor beta chains from one sample sequenced in a study of blood T cell repertoires in COVID-19. Data came from immunoSEQ multiplex PCR; TCRdb stores just in-frame clones and leaves some out. This sample has approximately 210,000 clones, with 88% found just once. The sample taken for sequencing was peripheral blood. These receptors all stem from a man between 65 and 85 years old with acute or convalescent COVID-19.

The V and J genes are TRBV18 and TRBJ1-5; a possible D gene is TRBD1 (6 bases). The CDR3 totals 15 residues. Germline V gene data show CDR1 as KGHSH and CDR2 as LQKENI. V was clipped by 3 bases and J by 10 bases, with 19 bases between them. CDR3 protein: CASSPNQGRGNPQHF. The CDR3, as DNA: TGTGCCAGCTCACCTAACCAGGGCAGGGGTAATCCCCAGCATTTT.

The gene calls are TRBV11-3 and TRBJ2-2; D call uncertain. CDR1 is SGHNT and CDR2 is YENEEA in the germline V gene. The CDR3 sequence is 12 residues long. V lost 3 bases and J 6 bases, leaving 5 bases between the germline ends. CDR3 DNA sequence: TGTGCCAGCAGCTTGAGGTCCGGGGAGCTGTTTTTT. Translating gives CASSLRSGELFF.

The chain is built from TRBV3-1 (or the pseudogene TRBV3-2) and TRBJ2-5; TRBD2 agrees at 7 bases. Germline lookup yields CDR1 LGHDT and CDR2 YNNKEL (reference sequence). The junction had 18 bases not matched to a gene; V was cut back by 4 bases and J by 7 bases. The CDR3 totals 17 residues. This CDR3 is CASSLGAGAGPVGTQYF. The CDR3 DNA reads as TGTGCCAGCAGCCTTGGGGCGGGAGCGGGGCCCGTTGGGACCCAGTACTTC.

V is TRBV6-2 or TRBV6-3 and J is TRBJ2-7; 12 nucleotides align to TRBD2. The CDR3 covers 17 residues. Per germline, CDR1 MNHEY and CDR2 SVGEGT. After removal of 4 bases from V and 2 bases from J, the junction contained 9 bases not matched to a gene. The CDR3 DNA reads TGTGCCAGCAGTTTCATTACTAGCGGGAGGAATACCTACGAGCAGTACTTC. Translation gives CASSFITSGRNTYEQYF.